This paragraph covers one T cell receptor beta chain sequence. Its matching antigen is unknown. This record comes from a study of cytomegalovirus exposure and HLA in healthy donors. Study-level results: Association with HLA alleles at 0.05 false discovery rate was found for approximately 18,000 TCR beta sequences in a later analysis. Upon later analysis, TCR association rates were observed to vary by HLA locus, being highest for DRB1 and lowest for HLA-C.

The PCR was carried out with 60 Vbeta primers and 13 Jbeta primers. Profiled with immunoSEQ multiplex PCR; TCRdb holds only in-frame clones, not every one. The sample carries 130,000 to 150,000 clones, approximately 80% recorded once. V lost 2 bases, J lost 5 bases, and 13 bases lay in between. This CDR3 contains 15 residues. Germline V gene lookup returns CDR1 KGHSH and CDR2 LQKENI. The TCR was taken from a man aged 25 to 40 in good health and CMV-seropositive. The source material was PBMCs. This chain joins TRBV18 and TRBJ2-1, with D unresolved. The CDR3: CASSPGQVDNNEQFF. The CDR3 DNA is TGTGCCAGCTCACCAGGCCAGGTGGATAACAATGAGCAGTTCTTC.